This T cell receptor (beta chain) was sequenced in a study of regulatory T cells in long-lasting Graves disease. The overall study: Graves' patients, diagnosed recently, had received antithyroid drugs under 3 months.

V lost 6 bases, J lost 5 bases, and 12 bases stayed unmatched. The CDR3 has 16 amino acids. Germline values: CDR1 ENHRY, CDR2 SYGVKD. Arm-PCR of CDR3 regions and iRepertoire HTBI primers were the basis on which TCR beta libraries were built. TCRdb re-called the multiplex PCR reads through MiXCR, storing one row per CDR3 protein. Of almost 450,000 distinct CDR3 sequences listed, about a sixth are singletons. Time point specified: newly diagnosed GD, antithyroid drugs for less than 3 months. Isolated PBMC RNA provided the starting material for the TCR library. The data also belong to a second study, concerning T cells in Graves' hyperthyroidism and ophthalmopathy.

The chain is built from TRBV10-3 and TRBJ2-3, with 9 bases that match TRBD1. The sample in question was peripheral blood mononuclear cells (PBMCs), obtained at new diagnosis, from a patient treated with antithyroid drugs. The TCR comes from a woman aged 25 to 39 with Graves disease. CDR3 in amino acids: CAISSTIGQGRDTQYF. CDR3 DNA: TGTGCCATCAGCAGCACCATAGGACAGGGGAGAGATACGCAGTATTTT.